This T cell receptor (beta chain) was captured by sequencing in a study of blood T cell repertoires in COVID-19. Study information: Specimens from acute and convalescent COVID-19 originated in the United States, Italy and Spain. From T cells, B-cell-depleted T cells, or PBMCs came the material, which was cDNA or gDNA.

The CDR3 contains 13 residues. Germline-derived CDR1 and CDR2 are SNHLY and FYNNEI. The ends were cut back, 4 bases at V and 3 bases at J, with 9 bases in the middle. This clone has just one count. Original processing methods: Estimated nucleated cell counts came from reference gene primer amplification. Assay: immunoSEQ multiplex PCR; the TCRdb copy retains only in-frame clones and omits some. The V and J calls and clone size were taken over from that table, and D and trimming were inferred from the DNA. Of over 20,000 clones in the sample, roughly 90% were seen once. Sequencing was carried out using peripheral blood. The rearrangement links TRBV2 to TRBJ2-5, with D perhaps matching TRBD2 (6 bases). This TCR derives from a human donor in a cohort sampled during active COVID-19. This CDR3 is CASSGGTEETQYF. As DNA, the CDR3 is TGTGCCAGCAGTGGCGGGACGGAAGAGACCCAGTACTTC.